This passage covers 12 T cell receptor beta chains from one sample sequenced in a study of cytomegalovirus exposure and HLA in healthy donors. TCRdb's table, derived via immunoSEQ multiplex PCR, lists solely in-frame clones and lacks some. The table includes 250,000 to 400,000 clones, roughly 87% detected once. The sequencing input was PBMCs. Receptors originate from a man younger than 45 in good health and CMV-seronegative.

The rearrangement joins TRBV5-5 to TRBJ2-7; D gene unclear. Trimming removed 5 bases from V and 4 bases from J, with 7 bases in between. The CDR3 spans 11 residues. CDR1 is SGHKS, CDR2 YYEKEE, per germline (reference sequence). DNA of the CDR3: TGTGCCAGCAGGGGCTTATACGAGCAGTACTTC. It specifies CASRGLYEQYF.

This chain joins TRBV19 and TRBJ2-7; 7 nucleotides line up with TRBD1. Per the germline V gene, CDR1 is LNHDA and CDR2 is SQIVND (reference sequence). The CDR3 is 16 residues long. With 5 bases clipped from V and 0 bases from J, the junction kept 10 bases outside the gene matches. The CDR3 DNA reads TGTGCCAGTAGTTTTACGGACAGGATCCTCTCCTACGAGCAGTACTTC. This encodes CASSFTDRILSYEQYF.

This chain links TRBV6-5 with TRBJ2-6; the D is unclear. The germline V gene encodes CDR1 MNHEY and CDR2 SVGAGI. Deletions cut 2 bases from V and 0 bases from J, with 5 bases between. The CDR3 spans 15 residues. The CDR3 DNA reads as TGTGCCAGCAGTTACCCCAGCTCTGGGGCCAACGTCCTGACTTTC. Its protein is CASSYPSSGANVLTF.

The J gene is TRBJ1-1, the V gene TRBV2; 9 positions agree with TRBD1. CDR1 SNHLY and CDR2 FYNNEI come from the germline V gene. Unmatched junction bases numbered 11, after V lost 6 bases and J lost 3 bases. The CDR3 loop spans 16 amino acids. The CDR3 protein is CASRPGQGYWDTEAFF. CDR3 bases: TGTGCCAGCAGGCCGGGACAGGGTTATTGGGACACTGAAGCTTTCTTT.

This clone was seen more than once but under ten times. CDR3 sequence (DNA): TGTGCCAGCAGTTACGCCGGACTAGCCGCCAACGAGCAGTACTTC. Protein sequence: CASSYAGLAANEQYF. The rearrangement joins TRBV6-6 to TRBJ2-7, with 8 bases lining up with TRBD2. The V segment lost 2 bases and the J segment 5 bases; nucleotides outside the gene matches: 8. The germline V gene encodes CDR1 MNHNY and CDR2 SVGAGI (reference sequence). CDR3 length: 15 residues.

Points on this clone: The junction departs from the called germline gene at one end, perhaps through a read error. The gene calls are TRBV11-2 and TRBJ2-2; TRBD2 matches 11 bases. Germline CDR1 reads SGHAT; CDR2 reads FQNNGV. The CDR3 consists of 16 residues. CDR3: CASSLPTSGGTWELFF. Written as DNA, the CDR3 is TGTGCCAGCAGCTTACCAACTAGCGGGGGCACCTGGGAGCTGTTTTTT.

The rearrangement uses TRBV4-1 and TRBJ2-7, with TRBD2 matching 11 bases. The CDR3 is 15 amino acids. The V and J ends lost 6 bases and 2 bases, in that order; junction bases with no gene match: 6. Germline V gene sequence: CDR1 MGHRA, CDR2 YSYEKL. The CDR3 DNA reads as TGCGCCAGCAGTCGGGGTAGCGGGGGGGCCTACGAGCAGTACTTC. This encodes CASSRGSGGAYEQYF.

The chain uses TRBV5-1 and TRBJ1-2; no clear D gene. Germline loops: CDR1 SGHRS, CDR2 YFSETQ. The CDR3 is made up of 13 amino acids. The ends were cut back, 0 bases at V and 6 bases at J, with 9 bases in the middle. Here the CDR3 DNA reads TGCGCCAGCAGCTTGGTGGATACAGATGGCTACACCTTC. Protein product: CASSLVDTDGYTF.

The rearrangement uses TRBV4-1 and TRBJ1-1; D is unresolved. From germline, CDR1 is MGHRA and CDR2 YSYEKL. Trimming shortened V by 0 bases and J by 6 bases, and 5 bases separated the two germline ends. This CDR3 has 12 amino acids. CDR3 bases: TGCGCCAGCAGCCAAGAGGGCGCTGAAGCTTTCTTT. Its protein is CASSQEGAEAFF.

The genes are TRBV5-6 and TRBJ1-2, with a possible D match to TRBD1 (5 bases). Germline lookup yields CDR1 SGHDT and CDR2 YYEEEE. The CDR3 loop spans 15 amino acids. V lost 4 bases and J 4 bases, leaving 17 bases between the germline ends. CDR3 region: CASSQRGGPGYGYTF. The CDR3 nucleotides read TGTGCCAGCAGCCAAAGGGGAGGTCCGGGCTATGGCTACACCTTC.

This chain uses TRBV13 with TRBJ2-1; 8 nucleotides agree with TRBD2. V was pared by 0 bases and J by 7 bases, with 8 bases of the junction left unmatched. The CDR3 sequence is 16 residues long. Germline CDR1 PRHDT, CDR2 FYEKMQ (reference sequence). For the CDR3, the DNA is TGTGCCAGCAGCTTAGGAGCGGGGGAAATGCGTAATGAGCAGTTCTTC. It codes for CASSLGAGEMRNEQFF. The full variable domain, rest sourced from reference TRBV13 and TRBJ2-1, is AAGVIQSPRHLIKEKRETATLKCYPIPRHDTVYWYQQGPGQDPQFLISFYEKMQSDKGSIPDRFSAQQFSDYHSELNMSSLELGDSALYFCASSLGAGEMRNEQFFGPGTRLTVL.

In its sample, this clone was seen once. The chain combines TRBV2 with TRBJ2-7, with TRBD2 identical over 13 bases. V trimming: 4 bases; J trimming: 1 base; junction bases outside the gene matches: 1. The CDR3 spans 15 residues. Germline CDR1 and CDR2: SNHLY and FYNNEI. This chain's CDR3 is CASSALAGGSYEQYF. The CDR3 DNA is TGTGCCAGCAGTGCACTAGCGGGGGGGTCCTACGAGCAGTACTTC. The complete variable domain, with remaining parts taken from reference TRBV2 and TRBJ2-7, reads EPEVTQTPSHQVTQMGQEVILRCVPISNHLYFYWYRQILGQKVEFLVSFYNNEISEKSEIFDDQFSVERPDGSNFTLKIRSTKLEDSAMYFCASSALAGGSYEQYFGPGTRLTVT.